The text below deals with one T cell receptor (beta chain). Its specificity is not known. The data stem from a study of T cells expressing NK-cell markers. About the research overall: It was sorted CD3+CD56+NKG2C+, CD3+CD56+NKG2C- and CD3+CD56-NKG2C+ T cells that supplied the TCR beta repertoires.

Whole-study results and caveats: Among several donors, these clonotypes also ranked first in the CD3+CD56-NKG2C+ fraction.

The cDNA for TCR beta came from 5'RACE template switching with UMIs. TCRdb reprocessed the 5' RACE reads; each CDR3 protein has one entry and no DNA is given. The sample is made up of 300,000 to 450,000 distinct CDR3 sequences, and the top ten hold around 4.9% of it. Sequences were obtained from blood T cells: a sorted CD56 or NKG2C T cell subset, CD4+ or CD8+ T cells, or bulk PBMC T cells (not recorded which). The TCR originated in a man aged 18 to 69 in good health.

CDR3 in amino acids: CASSLGAGTSSYEQYF. The chain links TRBV7-9 to TRBJ2-7; no DNA is available, so the TRBD2 call from TCRdb remains unchecked. The CDR3 consists of 16 residues. Germline CDR1 and CDR2: SEHNR and FQNEAQ (reference sequence).